There are a few counts of the clone carrying this T cell receptor (beta chain). Its antigen is not identified. After constant-region reverse-primer amplification, full-length variable regions underwent semi-nested PCR with Nested Universal Primer A. Each CDR3 protein is one row after TCRdb ran MiXCR on the 5' RACE reads. The sample carries tens of thousands of distinct CDR3 sequences, around 26% recorded once. Study-wide points: Tumor Tregs overlapped most with tumor, then blood, naive CD4+ cells.

Trimming pared 4 bases from V and 5 bases from J, leaving 15 bases between. This CDR3 has 14 residues. Germline V gene sequence: CDR1 SGHRS, CDR2 YFSETQ. Sequencing was done on a sample of tumor-infiltrating memory CD4+ T cells sorted from the breast tumor. Subset of the sample: memory CD4+ T cells, CD4+CD45RO+CD25-. The chain has TRBV5-1 and TRBJ2-5; a weak D match, TRBD1 (6 bases). This clonotype originated in a female donor with breast cancer. CDR3 coding DNA: TGCGCCAGCAGCCCCGGGACACTGACGGAGACCCAGTACTTC. Residues: CASSPGTLTETQYF.